This paragraph covers one T cell receptor beta chain sequence. Antigen specificity is unknown. TCRdb's table, derived via immunoSEQ multiplex PCR, lists solely in-frame clones and lacks some. This table holds about 310,000 clones, 88% found once. This sample stems from a study of cytomegalovirus exposure and HLA in healthy donors. The donors were in the roughly 120-subject validation cohort, distinct from the 666-subject first cohort. Regarding the study as a whole: Reported results showed that the classifier diagnosed cytomegalovirus status with high specificity and sensitivity. In the roughly 120 validation repertoires, about 95% of cluster scores exceeded 0, per a later analysis. Despite most TCR sequences being rare, some public TCRs occurred in many donors.

CDR3 length equals 14 residues. The germline V gene encodes CDR1 SNHLY and CDR2 FYNNEI. The V segment lost 6 bases and the J segment 5 bases; nucleotides outside the gene matches: 8. The chain has TRBV2 and TRBJ2-5, with TRBD1 matching over 8 bases. The sequence derives from a man aged 30 to 39 in good health and CMV-seronegative. Sequencing used PBMCs. This CDR3 reads CASSLRTGRETQYF. DNA of the CDR3: TGTGCCAGCAGCCTAAGGACAGGGCGGGAGACCCAGTACTTC.